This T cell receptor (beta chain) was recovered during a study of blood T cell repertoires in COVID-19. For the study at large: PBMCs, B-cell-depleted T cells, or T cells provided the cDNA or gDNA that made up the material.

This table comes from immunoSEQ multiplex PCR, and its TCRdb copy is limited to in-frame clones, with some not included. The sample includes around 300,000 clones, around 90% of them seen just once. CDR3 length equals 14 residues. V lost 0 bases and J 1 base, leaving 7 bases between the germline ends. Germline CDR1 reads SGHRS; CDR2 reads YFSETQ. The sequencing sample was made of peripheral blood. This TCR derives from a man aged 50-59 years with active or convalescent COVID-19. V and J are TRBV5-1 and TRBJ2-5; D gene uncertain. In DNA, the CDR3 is TGCGCCAGCAGCTTGGATGACACCCAAGAGACCCAGTACTTC. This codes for CASSLDDTQETQYF.